This TCR beta chain derives from a study of Ad26.COV2.S vaccination and SARS-CoV-2 variants. Study-level results: Total T cell responses may have been underestimated by the TCR breadth and depth analyses.

Regarding treatment: about 20 received Ad26.COV2.S at low or high dose, single or two shots; roughly 5 received placebo; per-sample allocation not given. Day 63 after the first injection of vaccine or placebo was the sampling time. The CDR3 totals 17 residues. V lost 0 bases and J 3 bases, leaving 16 bases between the germline ends. Germline CDR1 is LGHNA and CDR2 is YNFKEQ. The method was immunoSEQ multiplex PCR; TCRdb's version includes in-frame clones alone and lacks a portion of them. The table lists 400,000 or so clones, about 85% of them singletons. In regard to this clone: Its antigen is not identified.

The sequencing here drew on peripheral blood, taken in a trial of Ad26.COV2.S vaccine versus placebo. This receptor was obtained from a person between 18 and 65 years old who received the Ad26.COV2.S COVID-19 vaccine or a placebo. The rearrangement uses TRBV4-2 and TRBJ2-3; D perhaps matches TRBD2 (5 bases). The CDR3 nucleotides are TGTGCCAGCAGCCAAGAAGGTTCGGGGAGTACGACAGATACGCAGTATTTT. It specifies CASSQEGSGSTTDTQYF.